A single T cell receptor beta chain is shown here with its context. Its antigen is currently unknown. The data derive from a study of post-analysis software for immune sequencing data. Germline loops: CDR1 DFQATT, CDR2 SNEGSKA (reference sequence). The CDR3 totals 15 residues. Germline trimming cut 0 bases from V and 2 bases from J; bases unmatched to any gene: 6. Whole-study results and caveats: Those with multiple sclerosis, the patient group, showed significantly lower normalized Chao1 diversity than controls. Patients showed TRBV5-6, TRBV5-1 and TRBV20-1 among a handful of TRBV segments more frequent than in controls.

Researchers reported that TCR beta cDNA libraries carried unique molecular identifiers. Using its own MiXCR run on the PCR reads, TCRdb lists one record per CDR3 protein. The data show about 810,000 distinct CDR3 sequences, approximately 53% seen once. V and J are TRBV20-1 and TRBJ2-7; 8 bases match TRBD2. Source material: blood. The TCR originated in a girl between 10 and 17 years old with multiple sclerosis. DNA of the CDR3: TGCAGTGCTAGAGATAGCGGGGTCGGGACCTACGAGCAGTACTTC. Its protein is CSARDSGVGTYEQYF.